The rows below give T cell receptor beta chains drawn from one sample of a study of OX40 agonist ivuxolimab in advanced cancers. Assay used: immunoSEQ multiplex PCR; TCRdb lists only in-frame clones, some missing. The table shows approximately 46,000 clones, with 88% occurring only once. Sequencing used CD4+ or CD8+ T cells sorted from blood, obtained in a trial of the OX40 agonist ivuxolimab. Source of these receptors: an adult with an advanced solid tumor such as melanoma, head and neck, liver or kidney cancer. CDR3s include the opening cysteine and the closing phenylalanine or tryptophan. The D gene is left open where the match is weak. The listing skips clone size in some rows; elsewhere it reads once, few, many or a size class.

V: TRBV27; J: TRBJ1-2; D: TRBD1; size: .; CDR3: CASSSNSGTGHESGYTF; DNA: TGTGCCAGCAGTTCCAACTCCGGGACAGGGCATGAAAGTGGCTACACCTTC
V: TRBV10-2; J: TRBJ1-1; D: .; size: .; CDR3: CASSDSLNTEAFF; DNA: TGCGCCAGCAGTGACAGCTTGAACACTGAAGCTTTCTTT
V: TRBV7-9; J: TRBJ2-1; D: .; size: .; CDR3: CASSLGGYEQFF; DNA: TGTGCCAGCAGCTTAGGGGGATATGAGCAGTTCTTC
V: TRBV11-2; J: TRBJ2-4; D: .; size: .; CDR3: CASSPAGQSYIQYF; DNA: TGTGCCAGCAGCCCAGCGGGACAATCATACATTCAGTACTTC
V: TRBV11-3; J: TRBJ2-2; D: TRBD2; size: .; CDR3: CASSYRGGPGELFF; DNA: TGTGCCAGCAGCTACCGGGGGGGACCCGGAGAGCTGTTTTTT
V: TRBV7-8; J: TRBJ2-3; D: TRBD2; size: .; CDR3: CASSLQRPGLVPDTQYF; DNA: TGTGCCAGCAGCCTACAGCGACCGGGACTAGTCCCAGATACGCAGTATTTT
V: TRBV7-9; J: TRBJ2-7; D: TRBD2; size: once; CDR3: CASSPPGGTYEQYF; DNA: TGTGCCAGCAGCCCCCCCGGGGGGACCTACGAGCAGTACTTC
V: TRBV6-5; J: TRBJ2-2; D: .; size: .; CDR3: CASRAVGGTGELFF; DNA: TGTGCCAGCAGGGCTGTAGGGGGCACCGGGGAGCTGTTTTTT
V: TRBV5-6; J: TRBJ2-5; D: .; size: .; CDR3: CASSWGRETQYF; DNA: TGTGCCAGCAGTTGGGGTCGGGAGACCCAGTACTTC
V: TRBV27; J: TRBJ2-6; D: .; size: .; CDR3: CASSVLTGSGANVLTF; DNA: TGTGCCAGCAGTGTCCTGACAGGCTCTGGGGCCAACGTCCTGACTTTC
V: TRBV7-9; J: TRBJ2-3; D: .; size: .; CDR3: CASSLRKSVPDTQYF; DNA: TGTGCCAGCAGCTTAAGGAAAAGCGTCCCAGATACGCAGTATTTT
V: TRBV4-3; J: TRBJ1-1; D: .; size: .; CDR3: CASSQDSGMNTEAFF; DNA: TGCGCCAGCAGCCAAGATTCTGGGATGAACACTGAAGCTTTCTTT
V: TRBV7-2; J: TRBJ1-2; D: TRBD1; size: .; CDR3: CASSLAPGQGLYGYTF; DNA: TGTGCCAGCAGCTTAGCGCCGGGACAGGGCCTCTATGGCTACACCTTC
V: TRBV7-2; J: TRBJ2-2; D: .; size: .; CDR3: CASSSNTYGGELFF; DNA: TGTGCCAGCAGCTCAAATACCTATGGCGGGGAGCTGTTTTTT
V: TRBV4-1; J: TRBJ2-1; D: .; size: .; CDR3: CASSQSLRGNEQFF; DNA: TGCGCCAGCAGCCAATCCCTCCGAGGGAATGAGCAGTTCTTC
V: TRBV7-9; J: TRBJ2-7; D: .; size: .; CDR3: CASSLIGDEQYF; DNA: TGTGCCAGCAGTTTGATAGGGGACGAGCAGTACTTC
V: TRBV7-3; J: TRBJ2-3; D: .; size: .; CDR3: CASTLGGSWTDTQYF; DNA: TGTGCCAGCACACTTGGCGGGTCCTGGACAGATACGCAGTATTTT
V: TRBV7-9; J: TRBJ1-1; D: .; size: few; CDR3: CASSPLEAGNTEAFF; DNA: TGTGCCAGCAGCCCTTTGGAAGCGGGGAACACTGAAGCTTTCTTT
V: TRBV2; J: TRBJ1-1; D: .; size: medium-sized; CDR3: CASSTRQEMNTEAFF; DNA: TGTGCCAGCAGTACCCGACAGGAGATGAACACTGAAGCTTTCTTT
V: TRBV11-2; J: TRBJ1-1; D: .; size: medium-sized; CDR3: CASSLVTTTEAFF; DNA: TGTGCCAGCAGCTTAGTCACAACCACTGAAGCTTTCTTT
V: TRBV15; J: TRBJ1-5; D: .; size: .; CDR3: CATSRVLGQPQHF; DNA: TGTGCCACCAGCAGAGTATTGGGTCAGCCCCAGCATTTT
V: TRBV5-1; J: TRBJ1-2; D: .; size: .; CDR3: CASSLSPNTDYGYTF; DNA: TGCGCCAGCAGCTTGAGCCCGAACACGGACTATGGCTACACCTTC
V: TRBV4-1; J: TRBJ2-5; D: .; size: .; CDR3: CASSQSPGHGGETQYF; DNA: TGCGCCAGCAGCCAATCCCCGGGACACGGTGGTGAGACCCAGTACTTC
V: TRBV11-2; J: TRBJ2-1; D: .; size: once; CDR3: CASSLAIDREQFF; DNA: TGTGCCAGCAGCTTAGCGATTGACAGGGAGCAGTTCTTC
V: TRBV7-9; J: TRBJ1-1; D: .; size: .; CDR3: CASSSGWQYNTEAFF; DNA: TGTGCCAGCAGCTCGGGATGGCAGTACAACACTGAAGCTTTCTTT
V: TRBV28; J: TRBJ2-2; D: TRBD1; size: once; CDR3: CASSLDRGPTGELFF; DNA: TGTGCCAGCAGTTTAGACAGGGGGCCTACCGGGGAGCTGTTTTTT